This T cell receptor beta chain originates from a study of graft-versus-host responses after intestinal transplantation. With 4 bases clipped from V and 5 bases from J, the junction kept 9 bases outside the gene matches. This CDR3 region has 17 residues. Germline V gene lookup returns CDR1 SGHNT and CDR2 YYREEE (reference sequence). With regard to this clone: Its antigen remains unidentified.

General study findings and limits: GvH clones turned up in recipient marrow; some had shown up first in ileum or blood.

This table comes from immunoSEQ multiplex PCR, and its TCRdb copy is limited to in-frame clones, with some not included. The data hold around 130,000 clones, with approximately 92% observed a single time. The specimen comprised unstimulated CD4+ T cells sorted from spleen or lymph node cells, sampled before intestinal transplant. The TCR sequence derives from a human donor who received an intestinal transplant. The chain carries TRBV5-4 and TRBJ2-5; 15 nucleotides line up with TRBD2. The CDR3 coding sequence is TGTGCCAGCAGCCCGGGACTAGCGGGGGGATTGAGTGAGACCCAGTACTTC. Amino acid sequence: CASSPGLAGGLSETQYF.